This T cell receptor beta chain was documented in a study of technical replicates of blood from four donors. The V gene lost 2 bases and the J gene lost 3 bases, with 18 bases spanning the gap. This CDR3 comprises 16 residues. Germline V CDR1 and CDR2: SGHRS, YFSETQ. TCRdb keeps only in-frame clones here, not all; method: immunoSEQ multiplex PCR. In the table there are roughly 80,000 clones, 85% to 95% of which are singletons. The sequenced material came from T cells isolated from PBMCs. The V and J genes are TRBV5-1 and TRBJ2-7, with D unclear. This TCR was sampled from a human donor in good health. CDR3 nucleotide sequence: TGCGCCAGCAGCTTATCACCGGGTCTAGAGGTCTACGAGCAGTACTTC. It specifies CASSLSPGLEVYEQYF.